Listed here is a single TCR beta chain. Sequenced by immunoSEQ multiplex PCR; TCRdb stores in-frame clones only, minus some. The sample consists of 450,000 to 500,000 clones, more than 75% of them appearing once. This sample was taken from a study of shared clonotypes between healthy human individuals. The CDR3 covers 12 residues. The ends were cut back, 4 bases at V and 3 bases at J, with 7 bases in the middle. Germline V lookup: CDR1 MNHNY, CDR2 SVGAGI (reference sequence). Specimen: PBMCs. The TCR was taken from a woman aged 40 to 55 in good health. Some clones in this sample may be carry-over from other donors' samples. The V gene is TRBV6-6, the J gene TRBJ2-7; D perhaps matches TRBD2 (5 bases). CDR3 nucleotide sequence: TGTGCCAGCAGTTTAGGAGGCTACGAGCAGTACTTC. This codes for CASSLGGYEQYF.